The entry below gives a single T cell receptor beta chain sequence along with its context. Trimming pared 5 bases from V and 2 bases from J, leaving 12 bases between. This CDR3 contains 14 residues. Germline V CDR1 and CDR2: KGHSH, LQKENI. The data were taken from a study of blood T cell repertoires in COVID-19. Study-level information: The study drew acute and convalescent COVID-19 samples from the United States, Italy and Spain. T cells, B-cell-depleted T cells, or PBMCs provided the cDNA or gDNA that served as material.

Symptom resolution, clearance, or two negative PCRs marked donors in Cohort 3 as recovered. TCRdb's copy holds only in-frame clones and misses some; the assay was immunoSEQ multiplex PCR. This table holds under 300,000 clones, approximately 82% found once. Sequencing used PBMCs or T cells enriched from blood (not recorded which). The source of this sequence is a man aged 40-50 years who had recovered from COVID-19. V gene TRBV18 combines with J gene TRBJ1-1; D unresolved. The CDR3 spells CASSGNTINTEAFF. As DNA, the CDR3 is TGTGCCAGCTCAGGCAACACAATTAACACTGAAGCTTTCTTT.